Sequencing of this T cell receptor beta chain was carried out in a study of glioma-infiltrating T cells. The CDR3 spans 11 residues. CDR1 is SGHRS, CDR2 YFSETQ, per germline. The iRepertoire nested amplicon-rescue multiplex PCR amplified TCR alpha and beta CDR3s from RNA. For one-step reverse transcription and amplification, about 85-400 ng of tissue mRNA or PBMC total RNA was used. TCRdb called the multiplex PCR reads again in MiXCR, with one record for every CDR3 protein. The sample has more than 350,000 distinct CDR3 sequences, about two fifths seen once. Study-level findings and limits: Signature shared blood CDR3 motifs were enriched in low-divergence and depleted in high-divergence patients. Gliomas, especially low-grade, showed above-expected tissue-blood divergence; non-neoplastic patients showed below.

This clonotype has just a few counts. What it binds is not known. The junction does not match germline at one end; this may be a read error. The source of this sequence is a human donor with low-grade glioma or glioblastoma, undergoing nonglioma brain surgery, or in good health (not recorded which). Sequencing was carried out using glioma tissue, nonneoplastic brain tissue, or PBMCs (not recorded which). This chain connects TRBV5-1 to TRBJ2-1, with D perhaps matching TRBD2 (5 bases). The CDR3 spells CASSAGYEQFF. The CDR3 region has the DNA TGTGCCAGCAGCGCGGGTTATGAGCAGTTCTTC.